This TCR beta chain was recovered during a study of response to subunit inactivated influenza vaccine. TCRdb itself ran the RT-PCR reads through MiXCR, one entry per CDR3 protein. The sample lists 450,000 to 600,000 distinct CDR3 sequences, approximately 15% occurring once. This receptor was obtained from a man in his fifties or sixties who received an inactivated influenza vaccine. Material: CD4+ T cells sorted from PBMCs, obtained less than 30 months after vaccination.

This CDR3 is CASSSSGPNTEAFF. Written as DNA, the CDR3 is TGTGCCAGCAGTTCCAGTGGCCCTAACACTGAAGCTTTCTTT. The chain is built from TRBV12-3 or TRBV12-4 and TRBJ1-1; D ambiguous. The CDR3 spans 14 residues. Deletions cut 4 bases from V and 2 bases from J, with 11 bases between.